This T cell receptor (beta chain) was obtained from a study of blood T cell repertoires in COVID-19. Across the study: The United States, Italy and Spain were the sources of the acute and convalescent COVID-19 samples. PBMCs, B-cell-depleted T cells, or T cells were the source of the cDNA or gDNA that made up the material.

Germline V lookup: CDR1 LGHNA, CDR2 YNFKEQ. This CDR3 is built from 16 residues. Trimming took 1 base from V and 7 from J; bases not matched to a gene: 5. How the authors handled the data: Amplification with reference gene primers provided the estimates of nucleated cell counts. Only in-frame clones appear in the TCRdb table, and some are missing; sequencing was by immunoSEQ multiplex PCR. That table furnishes V, J and clone size, whereas the DNA furnished D and trimming. The sample contains 55,000 to 80,000 clones, 82% of which appear only once. This sequence was found in a man aged 80 or over with active COVID-19. The chain combines TRBV4-2 with TRBJ1-4; 11 bases are shared with TRBD1. Input material: peripheral blood. The CDR3 region is CASSQGAGQGGEKLFF. The CDR3 bases are TGTGCCAGCAGCCAAGGAGCGGGACAGGGGGGTGAAAAACTGTTTTTT.